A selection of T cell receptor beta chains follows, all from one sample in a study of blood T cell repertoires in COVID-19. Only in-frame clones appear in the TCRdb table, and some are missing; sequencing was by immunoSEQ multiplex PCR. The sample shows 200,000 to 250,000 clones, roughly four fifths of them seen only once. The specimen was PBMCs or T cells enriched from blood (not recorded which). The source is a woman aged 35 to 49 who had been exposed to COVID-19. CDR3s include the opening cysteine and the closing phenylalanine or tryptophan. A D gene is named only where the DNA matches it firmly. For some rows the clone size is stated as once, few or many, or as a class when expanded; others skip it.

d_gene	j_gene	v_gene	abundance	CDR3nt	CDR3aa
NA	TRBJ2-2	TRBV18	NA	TGTGCCAGCAGACCCACCGATATAGGGGCCGGGGAGCTGTTTTTT	CASRPTDIGAGELFF
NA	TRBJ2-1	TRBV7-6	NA	TGTGCCAGCAGCCCCGTGGGGGGCTACAATGAGCAGTTCTTC	CASSPVGGYNEQFF
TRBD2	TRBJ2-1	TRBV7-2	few	TGTGCCAGCAGCTTGGGCGGGGGGGCCAATGAGCAGTTCTTC	CASSLGGGANEQFF
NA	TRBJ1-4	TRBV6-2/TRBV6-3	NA	TGTGCCAGCAGTTATGCGGATTTTAATGAAAAACTGTTTTTT	CASSYADFNEKLFF
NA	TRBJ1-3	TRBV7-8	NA	TGTGCCAGCAGCCCTCAAGGGGGAGGAAACACCATATATTTT	CASSPQGGGNTIYF
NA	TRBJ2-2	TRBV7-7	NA	TGTGCCAGCAGCTTAGCCCTACCCGGGGAGCTGTTTTTT	CASSLALPGELFF
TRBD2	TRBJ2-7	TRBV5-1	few	TGCGCCAGCAGCCCAACGTTTGGGGCTAGCGGGGGGGTCGAGCAGTACTTC	CASSPTFGASGGVEQYF
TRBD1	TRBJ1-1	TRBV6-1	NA	TGTGCCAGCAACTTGGACAGGGCGACTGAAGCTTTCTTT	CASNLDRATEAFF
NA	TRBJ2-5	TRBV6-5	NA	TGTGCCAGCAGTTCAACCCGGGGGTACCAAGAGACCCAGTACTTC	CASSSTRGYQETQYF
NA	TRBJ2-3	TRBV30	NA	TGTGCCTGGAGTGTACTGGGAGGCACAGATACGCAGTATTTT	CAWSVLGGTDTQYF